Shown below are 10 T cell receptor beta chains from a single sample sequenced in a study of breast tumors, draining lymph nodes, adjacent tissues. TCRdb analysed the multiplex PCR reads with MiXCR anew, one entry per CDR3 protein. Here the sample spans under 70,000 distinct CDR3 sequences, over 40% being singletons. Sequencing was carried out using breast tumor tissue. The receptors were sampled from a female donor with breast cancer. Some clones in this sample may be carry-over from other donors' samples.

This clonotype was seen a few times. The chain is built from TRBV7-2 and TRBJ1-1; D is unclear. Trimming left V 0 bases short and J 5 bases short, with 13 bases between. There are 15 residues in the CDR3. Germline assignment: CDR1 SGHTA and CDR2 FQGNSA. This CDR3 reads CASSLALGSRTEAFF. For the CDR3, the DNA is TGTGCCAGCAGCTTAGCGCTTGGGAGTAGGACTGAAGCTTTCTTT. Looking up the rest from reference TRBV7-2 and TRBJ1-1 gives the full variable domain: GAGVSQSPSNKVTEKGKDVELRCDPISGHTALYWYRQSLGQGLEFLIYFQGNSAPDKSGLPSDRFSAERTGGSVSTLTIQRTQQEDSAVYLCASSLALGSRTEAFFGQGTRLTVV.

In nucleotides, the CDR3 is TGCGCCAGCAGCCAGGACATCGCTAATTCACCCCTCCACTTT. This encodes CASSQDIANSPLHF. The rearrangement joins TRBV5-1 to TRBJ1-6; perhaps TRBD1 as D (5 bases). The CDR3 extends over 14 amino acids. Trimming stripped 4 bases from V and 6 bases from J, with 11 bases between. Germline loops: CDR1 SGHRS, CDR2 YFSETQ.

The V call is TRBV7-3, the J call TRBJ2-2, with D perhaps given as TRBD1 or TRBD2 (5 bases each). CDR1 is SGHTA and CDR2 is FQGTGA in the germline V gene. This CDR3 region has 16 residues. Trimming took 5 bases from V and 4 from J, leaving 17 bases between them. In nucleotides, the CDR3 is TGTGCCAGCAGCCATCCAATTCCTGGGGGCACCGGGGAGCTGTTTTTT. Translating it yields CASSHPIPGGTGELFF.

In this sample, this clonotype turned up many times. V usage is TRBV4-1 and J usage is TRBJ2-3; 7 bases match TRBD2. Looked up from germline, CDR1 is MGHRA and CDR2 is YSYEKL. This CDR3 spans 15 amino acids. V lost 6 bases and J lost 2; bases outside the gene matches: 8. Here the CDR3 DNA reads TGCGCCAGCAGTCATACCAGCGGGATCACAGATACGCAGTATTTT. As protein: CASSHTSGITDTQYF.

In this sample, this clonotype turned up many times. This chain connects TRBV2 to TRBJ2-1, with D perhaps TRBD2 (7 bases). The V gene's germline CDR1 is SNHLY and CDR2 FYNNEI. The CDR3 contains 12 residues. V was pared by 6 bases and J by 15 bases, with 18 bases between. DNA for the CDR3: TGTGCCAGCAGCCTAAGAGGGGGGGTGCGGTTCTTC. Its protein product is CASSLRGGVRFF.

J is TRBJ2-3 and V is TRBV19; D unclear. Germline CDR1 and CDR2: LNHDA and SQIVND (reference sequence). V was clipped by 1 base and J by 11 bases, with 13 bases between them. The length of the CDR3 is 13 residues. CDR3 protein: CASSIASYNEQYF. The CDR3 nucleotides read TGTGCCAGTAGTATAGCTTCCTACAATGAGCAGTATTTT.

Many counts were recorded for this clonotype. The chain has TRBV19 and TRBJ2-4, with D hard to call. The V gene lost 1 base and the J gene lost 8 bases, with 6 bases spanning the gap. Germline CDR1 and CDR2: LNHDA and SQIVND (reference sequence). This CDR3 is built from 12 residues. The CDR3 reads CASSIVGDIQYF. The CDR3 DNA follows: TGTGCCAGTAGTATAGTTGGGGACATTCAGTACTTC.

V and J are TRBV9 and TRBJ2-1, with D perhaps matching TRBD1 (5 bases). Germline-derived CDR1 and CDR2 are SGDLS and YYNGEE. Deletions cut 2 bases from V and 0 bases from J, with 9 bases between. The CDR3 runs 15 residues. CDR3 amino acids: CASSVTASSYNEQFF. The CDR3 DNA reads TGTGCCAGCAGCGTGACAGCCAGCTCCTACAATGAGCAGTTCTTC.

The chain employs TRBV7-9 and TRBJ2-1; the match to TRBD1 covers 9 bases. J gave up 5 bases and V 4 bases, and 9 bases lay outside the gene matches. CDR1 and CDR2 (germline): SEHNR, FQNEAQ (reference sequence). The CDR3 is made up of 16 amino acids. CDR3 nucleotides: TGTGCCAGCAGCTCCCTGGACGGGACAGGGAACAATGAGCAGTTCTTC. Translated, it gives CASSSLDGTGNNEQFF.

This rearrangement joins TRBV4-3 to TRBJ1-6; the D is unclear. CDR3 length: 14 residues. Germline CDR1 reads LGHNA; CDR2 reads YSLEER. V was shortened by 0 bases and J by 10 bases, with 10 bases between the two germline ends. As DNA, the CDR3 is TGCGCCAGCAGCCAAGAGTTTGCGGGATCACCCCTCCACTTT. Protein product: CASSQEFAGSPLHF.